A selection of T cell receptor beta chains follows, all from one sample in a study of blood T cells in healthy people across ages. TCRdb re-called the 5' RACE reads with MiXCR, one entry per CDR3 protein. Of 600,000 to 1,000,000 distinct CDR3 sequences in the sample, approximately 25% are singletons; the top ten hold roughly 3.5%. These data were also filed under a second study, of T cells of mothers and their children.

Sequences were obtained from blood. These receptors all come from a boy younger than 18 in good health. Each CDR3 is given with its conserved first and last residue.

14 TRBJ1-5 TRBV2 CASSDWTENQPQHF
15 TRBJ2-3 TRBV9 CASSVATGGADTQYF
16 TRBJ2-7 TRBV6-1 CASSGPTSGKYYEQYF
14 - TRBV15 CAASGQGLTYEQYF
13 TRBJ2-6 TRBV28 CATARSGANVLTF
16 TRBJ2-1 TRBV21-1 CASSKGAGGPLNEQFF
15 TRBJ1-2 TRBV4-3 CASRTETGGRNGYTF
15 TRBJ2-1 TRBV20-1 CSASPRRGRNNEQFF
13 TRBJ1-1 TRBV18 CASSPSQNTEAFF
15 TRBJ2-7 TRBV28 CASSLAPDRPYEQYF
16 - TRBV6-6 CASSFGLAGGPREQFF
15 TRBJ2-3 TRBV5-1 CASSLGAGPRDTQYF
15 TRBJ2-7 TRBV2 CASSPEVGASYEQYF
17 TRBJ2-7 TRBV7-2 CASSLVASGGGFYEQYF
15 TRBJ2-7 TRBV7-2 CASSSSGVSSYEQYF
11 TRBJ1-1 TRBV14 CASSQGSLAFF
14 TRBJ1-1 TRBV4-2 CASSQELVDTEAFF
9 TRBJ1-1 TRBV29-1 CSMLGEAFF
13 TRBJ2-7 TRBV2 CASTQGGIDEQYF
14 TRBJ2-7 TRBV9 CASSVGQGWREQYF
12 - TRBV2 CASSPPVDEQFF
13 TRBJ1-2 TRBV7-2 CASSFQGAGGYTF
16 TRBJ2-3 TRBV7-9 CASSLQGAGSTDTQYF
15 TRBJ2-2 TRBV3-1 CASSQEGGTTGELFF
13 TRBJ1-4 TRBV12-3/TRBV12-4 CASSTWRGEKLFF
18 TRBJ2-4 TRBV28 CASRKRDSYSPEENIQYF
15 TRBJ1-4 TRBV21-1 CASSKADRTNEKLFF
14 TRBJ2-7 TRBV7-2 CASSLVGAVCGQYF
15 TRBJ1-2 TRBV6-6 CASSTQGQGVYGYTF
15 TRBJ1-1 TRBV12-3/TRBV12-4 CASSPSDRGNTEAFF
17 TRBJ1-1 TRBV12-3/TRBV12-4 CASSSRQGASPNTEAFF
15 TRBJ1-1 TRBV15 CATSRPDRVNTEAFF
15 TRBJ1-4 TRBV7-2 CASSLLGTGNEKLFF
14 TRBJ2-3 TRBV7-2 CATGVGARTDTQYF
12 TRBJ1-1 TRBV29-1 CSVEEENTEAFF
16 TRBJ2-1 TRBV12-3/TRBV12-4 CASITGTSGRYNEQFF
15 TRBJ2-6 TRBV6-1 CASSEDFSGANVLTF
15 - TRBV5-1 CASRSTYRGYNEQFF
16 TRBJ2-7 TRBV7-2 CASSSPTGYSSYKQYF
17 TRBJ2-1 TRBV7-2 CASSPRRVAGRVYEQFF
15 TRBJ2-3 TRBV20-1 CSSRAPTSGTDTQYF
13 TRBJ2-7 TRBV20-1 CSARDPAVYEQYF
15 TRBJ2-4 TRBV4-3 CASSQVVGSGNIQYF
15 TRBJ1-4 TRBV30 CAWKAPSVAGLGLFF
17 TRBJ2-3 TRBV4-3 CASSQDSTSGSGDTQYF
13 TRBJ2-5 TRBV28 CASLSGGKETQYF